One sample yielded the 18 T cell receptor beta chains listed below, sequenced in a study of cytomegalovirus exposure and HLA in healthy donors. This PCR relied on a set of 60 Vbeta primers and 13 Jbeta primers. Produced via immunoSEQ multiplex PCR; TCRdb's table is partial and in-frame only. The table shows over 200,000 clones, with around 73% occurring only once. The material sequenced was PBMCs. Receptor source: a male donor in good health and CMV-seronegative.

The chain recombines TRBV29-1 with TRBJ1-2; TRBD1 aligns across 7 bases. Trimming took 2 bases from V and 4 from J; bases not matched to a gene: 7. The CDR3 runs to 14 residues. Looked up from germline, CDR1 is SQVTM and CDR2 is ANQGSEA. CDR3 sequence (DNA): TGCAGCGTTGAACCGACAGGGCCATCCTATGGCTACACCTTC. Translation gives CSVEPTGPSYGYTF. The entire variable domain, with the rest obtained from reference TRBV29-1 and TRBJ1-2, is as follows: SAVISQKPSRDICQRGTSLTIQCQVDSQVTMMFWYRQQPGQSLTLIATANQGSEATYESGFVIDKFPISRPNLTFSTLTVSNMSPEDSSIYLCSVEPTGPSYGYTFGSGTRLTVV.

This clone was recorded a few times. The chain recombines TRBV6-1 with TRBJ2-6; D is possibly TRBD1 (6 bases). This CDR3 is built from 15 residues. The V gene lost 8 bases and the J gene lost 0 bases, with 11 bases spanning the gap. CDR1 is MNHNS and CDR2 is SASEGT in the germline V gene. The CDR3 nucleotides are TGTGCCAGCCGACAGGAGACCTCTGGGGCCAACGTCCTGACTTTC. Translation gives CASRQETSGANVLTF.

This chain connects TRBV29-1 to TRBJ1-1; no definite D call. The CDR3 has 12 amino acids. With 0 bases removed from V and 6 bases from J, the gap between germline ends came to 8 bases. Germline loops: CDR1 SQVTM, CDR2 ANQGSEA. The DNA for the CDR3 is TGCAGCGTTGAAGAAGGCACAGCTGAAGCTTTCTTT. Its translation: CSVEEGTAEAFF.

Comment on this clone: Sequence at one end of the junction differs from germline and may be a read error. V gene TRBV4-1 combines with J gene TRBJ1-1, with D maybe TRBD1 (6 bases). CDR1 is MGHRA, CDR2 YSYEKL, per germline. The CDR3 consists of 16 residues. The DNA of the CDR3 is TGCGCCAGCAGCCCAACCCCAGGGGCCATGAACACTGAAGCTTCCTTT. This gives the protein CASSPTPGAMNTEASF.

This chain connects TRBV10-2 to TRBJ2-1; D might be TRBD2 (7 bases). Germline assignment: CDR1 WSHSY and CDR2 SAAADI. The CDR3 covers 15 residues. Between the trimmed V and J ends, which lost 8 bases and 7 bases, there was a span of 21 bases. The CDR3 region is CASRKGLGGMNEQFF. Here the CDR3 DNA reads TGCGCCAGCCGGAAAGGACTAGGGGGGATGAATGAGCAGTTCTTC.

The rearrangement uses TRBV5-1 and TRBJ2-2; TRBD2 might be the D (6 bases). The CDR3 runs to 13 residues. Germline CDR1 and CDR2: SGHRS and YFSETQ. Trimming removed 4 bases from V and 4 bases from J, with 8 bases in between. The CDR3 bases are TGCGCCAGCAGCCGGGGGTCCACCGGGGAGCTGTTTTTT. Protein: CASSRGSTGELFF. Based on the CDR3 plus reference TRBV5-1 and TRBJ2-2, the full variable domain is KAGVTQTPRYLIKTRGQQVTLSCSPISGHRSVSWYQQTPGQGLQFLFEYFSETQRNKGNFPGRFSGRQFSNSRSEMNVSTLELGDSALYLCASSRGSTGELFFGEGSRLTVL.

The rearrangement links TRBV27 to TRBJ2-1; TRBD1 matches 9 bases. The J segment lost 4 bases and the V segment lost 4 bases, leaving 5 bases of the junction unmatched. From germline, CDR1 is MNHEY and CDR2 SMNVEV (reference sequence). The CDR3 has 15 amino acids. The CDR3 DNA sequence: TGTGCCAGCAGTTCCACAGGGGGCGATTACAATGAGCAGTTCTTC. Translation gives CASSSTGGDYNEQFF.

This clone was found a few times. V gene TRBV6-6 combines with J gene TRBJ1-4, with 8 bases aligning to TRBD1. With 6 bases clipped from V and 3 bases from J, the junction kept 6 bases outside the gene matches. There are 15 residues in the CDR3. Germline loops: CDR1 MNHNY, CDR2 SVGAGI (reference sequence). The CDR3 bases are TGTGCCAGCAGCCCACAGGGGGTGCCTAATGAAAAACTGTTTTTT. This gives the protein CASSPQGVPNEKLFF.

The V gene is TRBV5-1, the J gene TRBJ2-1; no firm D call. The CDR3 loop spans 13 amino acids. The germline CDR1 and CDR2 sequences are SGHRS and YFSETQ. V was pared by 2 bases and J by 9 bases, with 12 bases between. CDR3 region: CASSFTAPGEQFF. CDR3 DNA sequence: TGCGCCAGCAGCTTTACGGCTCCGGGTGAGCAGTTCTTC.

The CDR3 bases are TGTGCCAGTAGGGAGGGAGGTGTCGGCGACACGGGGGCTTTCTTT. It codes for CASREGGVGDTGAFF. V usage is TRBV19 and J usage is TRBJ1-1; no clear D. Germline V CDR1 and CDR2: LNHDA, SQIVND (reference sequence). Trimming removed 6 bases at V and 11 bases at J, with 25 bases between. This CDR3 spans 15 amino acids.

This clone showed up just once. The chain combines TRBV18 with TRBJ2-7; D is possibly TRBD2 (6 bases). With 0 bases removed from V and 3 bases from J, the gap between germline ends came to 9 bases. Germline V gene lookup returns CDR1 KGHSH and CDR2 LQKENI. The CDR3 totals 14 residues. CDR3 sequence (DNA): TGTGCCAGCTCACCACCCGGGAGAAACTACGAGCAGTACTTC. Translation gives CASSPPGRNYEQYF.

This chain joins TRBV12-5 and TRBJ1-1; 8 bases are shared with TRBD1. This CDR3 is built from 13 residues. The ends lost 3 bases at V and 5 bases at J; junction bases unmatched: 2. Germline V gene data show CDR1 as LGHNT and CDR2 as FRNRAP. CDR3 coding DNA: TGTGCTAGTGGTTTAACAGGGGGGACTGAAGCTTTCTTT. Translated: CASGLTGGTEAFF. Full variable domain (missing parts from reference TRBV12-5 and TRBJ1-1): DARVTQTPRHKVTEMGQEVTMRCQPILGHNTVFWYRQTMMQGLELLAYFRNRAPLDDSGMPKDRFSAEMPDATLATLKIQPSEPRDSAVYFCASGLTGGTEAFFGQGTRLTVV.

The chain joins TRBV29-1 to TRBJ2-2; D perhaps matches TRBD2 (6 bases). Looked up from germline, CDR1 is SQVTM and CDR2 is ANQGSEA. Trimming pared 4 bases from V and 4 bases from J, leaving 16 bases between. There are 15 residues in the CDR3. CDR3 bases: TGCAGCGTTGCGTGGTCCGGGAGTTTCACCGGGGAGCTGTTTTTT. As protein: CSVAWSGSFTGELFF.

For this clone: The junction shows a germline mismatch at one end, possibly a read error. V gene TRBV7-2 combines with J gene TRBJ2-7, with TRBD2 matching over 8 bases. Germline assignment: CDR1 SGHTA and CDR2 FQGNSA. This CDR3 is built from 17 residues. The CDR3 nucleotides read TGTGCCAGCAGCTTAGTTTACCGGGAGGGCCGTTCCTACGAGCAGCACTTC. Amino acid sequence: CASSLVYREGRSYEQHF.

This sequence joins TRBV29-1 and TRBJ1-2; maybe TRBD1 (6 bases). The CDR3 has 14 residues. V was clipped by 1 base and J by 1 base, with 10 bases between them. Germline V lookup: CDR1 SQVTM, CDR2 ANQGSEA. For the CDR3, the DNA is TGCAGCGTTGAAGGCAGGGGTCTTAACTATGGCTACACCTTC. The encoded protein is CSVEGRGLNYGYTF.

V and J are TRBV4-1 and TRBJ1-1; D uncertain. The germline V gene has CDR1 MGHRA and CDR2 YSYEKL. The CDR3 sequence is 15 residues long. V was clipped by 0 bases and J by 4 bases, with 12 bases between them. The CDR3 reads CASSQEEWETTEAFF. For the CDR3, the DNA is TGCGCCAGCAGCCAAGAAGAATGGGAGACCACTGAAGCTTTCTTT.

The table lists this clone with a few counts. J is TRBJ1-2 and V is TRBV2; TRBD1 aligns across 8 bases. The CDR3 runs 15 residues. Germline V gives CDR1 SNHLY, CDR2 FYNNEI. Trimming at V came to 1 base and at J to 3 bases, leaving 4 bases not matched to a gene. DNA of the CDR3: TGTGCCAGCAGTGAAGATCAGGGGGCGTACTATGGCTACACCTTC. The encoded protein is CASSEDQGAYYGYTF. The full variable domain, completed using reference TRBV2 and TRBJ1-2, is EPEVTQTPSHQVTQMGQEVILRCVPISNHLYFYWYRQILGQKVEFLVSFYNNEISEKSEIFDDQFSVERPDGSNFTLKIRSTKLEDSAMYFCASSEDQGAYYGYTFGSGTRLTVV.

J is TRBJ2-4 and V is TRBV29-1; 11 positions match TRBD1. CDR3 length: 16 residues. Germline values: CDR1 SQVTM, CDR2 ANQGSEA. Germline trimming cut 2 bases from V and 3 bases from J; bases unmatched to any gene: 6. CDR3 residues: CSVERVGTGGKNIQYF. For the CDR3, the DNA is TGCAGCGTTGAAAGGGTCGGGACAGGGGGCAAAAACATTCAGTACTTC. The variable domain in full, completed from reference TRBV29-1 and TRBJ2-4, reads SAVISQKPSRDICQRGTSLTIQCQVDSQVTMMFWYRQQPGQSLTLIATANQGSEATYESGFVIDKFPISRPNLTFSTLTVSNMSPEDSSIYLCSVERVGTGGKNIQYFGAGTRLSVL.